A selection of T cell receptor beta chains follows, all from one sample in a study of shared T cell receptors in the human thymus. Sequenced by immunoSEQ multiplex PCR; TCRdb stores in-frame clones only, minus some. The sample has about 540,000 clones, 70% to 80% seen once. A further study also used this sample, focusing on human thymus T cells.

What was sequenced was thymocytes. The source of these receptors is a boy younger than two with a congenital heart defect. Both conserved end residues are part of each CDR3. A D gene is named only where the DNA matches it firmly. Size values are once, few and many counts, or a class for expanded clones, and some rows have none.

cdr3_nt,cdr3_aa,clone_size,v_call,j_call,d_call
TGTGCCAGCAGCTTTGCTGGGACAGGGCCAAACGAGCAGTACTTC,CASSFAGTGPNEQYF,-,TRBV7-9,TRBJ2-7,TRBD1
TGTGCCACTCACATCTCTGGGGCCAACGTCCTGACTTTC,CATHISGANVLTF,-,TRBV19,TRBJ2-6,-
TGTGCCAGCAGCTTAGAATTCTACTACGAGCAGTACTTC,CASSLEFYYEQYF,-,TRBV7-8,TRBJ2-7,-
TGTGCCAGCAGCCCGCCTTTGGGAGAGAGAGCACCTACCGAGCAGTACTTC,CASSPPLGERAPTEQYF,-,TRBV4-2,TRBJ2-7,-
TGTGCCAGCAGTGAAGGTCCCCCCGGCTGCTCGGGGGGCGGGGGCTACACCTTC,CASSEGPPGCSGGGGYTF,-,TRBV6-1,TRBJ1-2,-
TGTGCCAGCAGCGGGCGGGAGCGCTACGAGCAGTACTTC,CASSGRERYEQYF,few,TRBV14,TRBJ2-7,TRBD2
TGTGCCTCGGAGGTAGGGAACACAGATACGCAGTATTTT,CASEVGNTDTQYF,-,TRBV18,TRBJ2-3,-
TGCAGCGTTGAAGATCGGTATGGCTACACCTTC,CSVEDRYGYTF,-,TRBV29-1,TRBJ1-2,-
TGTGCCAGCAGCCCCGGTACCGGTCACAGGGTCCCGGCGAATGAGCAGTTCTTC,CASSPGTGHRVPANEQFF,-,TRBV4-2,TRBJ2-1,-
TGTGCCAGCAGTCCCTGGGGGGACACAGATACGCAGTATTTT,CASSPWGDTDTQYF,-,TRBV2,TRBJ2-3,-
TGTGCCACCCTCGGAGCGGGAGGGGGGGAGTTCTTC,CATLGAGGGEFF,-,TRBV10-3,TRBJ2-1,TRBD2
TGTGCCAGCAGTCCACTGACAGGGGGCGGAGGAAACTACAATGAGCAGTTCTTC,CASSPLTGGGGNYNEQFF,-,TRBV27,TRBJ2-1,TRBD1
TGTGCCGGTTCTAGCGGAATAGCCAAAAACATTCAGTACTTC,CAGSSGIAKNIQYF,-,TRBV30,TRBJ2-4,TRBD2
TGTGCCAGCAGTGGTCACCGAAGGGACAGGGCGACCGGGGAGCTGTTTTTT,CASSGHRRDRATGELFF,-,TRBV6-1,TRBJ2-2,TRBD1
TGTGCCAGCATTGGCCCCGGGACAGGGTCCCCATACGAGCAGTACTTC,CASIGPGTGSPYEQYF,-,TRBV27,TRBJ2-7,TRBD1
TGTGCCAGTAGCCCTCGGGTTGGACAGGCCCTAAGGGAGTTCTTC,CASSPRVGQALREFF,-,TRBV19,TRBJ2-1,TRBD1
TGCGCCAGCAGCCCCGAATACGCGGTTGAAAAACTGTTTTTT,CASSPEYAVEKLFF,few,TRBV4-3,TRBJ1-4,-
TGTGCCAGCAGCCCAGGTACAGGGACTAATGAAAAACTGTTTTTT,CASSPGTGTNEKLFF,-,TRBV28,TRBJ1-4,-
TGTGCCACCAGCAGTGGGTTCCCCACAGCAGGGGGACAAGAGACCCAGTACTTC,CATSSGFPTAGGQETQYF,once,TRBV15,TRBJ2-5,TRBD1
TGTGCCAGCAGATTGACCCGGGACAGTTTACCCTACGAGCAGTACTTC,CASRLTRDSLPYEQYF,-,TRBV28,TRBJ2-7,TRBD1
TGTGCCAGCAGATCACTAGCGGTCAGCTCCTACAATGAGCAGTTCTTC,CASRSLAVSSYNEQFF,-,TRBV27,TRBJ2-1,TRBD2
TGTGCCAGCAGTGAACCCTGCGCGGGCCCCTCCTACAATGAGCAGTTCTTC,CASSEPCAGPSYNEQFF,-,TRBV6-1,TRBJ2-1,-
TGTGCCAGCCAAGCCCGGACAGGGGGCCGACAGCCCCAGCATTTT,CASQARTGGRQPQHF,-,TRBV6-1,TRBJ1-5,TRBD1
TGTGCCAGCAGCTTATGTGGGACTAGGGGTTCCTACGAGCAGTACTTC,CASSLCGTRGSYEQYF,few,TRBV7-8,TRBJ2-7,TRBD2
TGTGCCTGGAGAGGAGACAGGTCCTACGAGCAGTACTTC,CAWRGDRSYEQYF,-,TRBV30,TRBJ2-7,-
TGTGCCAGTAGTATACGGCCTAGCGGGAGTTGGGATGAGCAGTTCTTC,CASSIRPSGSWDEQFF,-,TRBV19,TRBJ2-1,TRBD2
TGTGCCAGCAGCCAAGCAACACAGTACAATGAGCAGTTCTTC,CASSQATQYNEQFF,-,TRBV14,TRBJ2-1,-
TGCGCCAGCAGTTTTAGCGGGAGGTTCCCAGATACGCAGTATTTT,CASSFSGRFPDTQYF,few,TRBV4-3,TRBJ2-3,TRBD2
TGTGCTAGTGGTTTGGTACTCTCTATGAGGGAGGTAGACAATGAGCAGTTCTTC,CASGLVLSMREVDNEQFF,-,TRBV12-5,TRBJ2-1,-
TGTGCCAGCAGCCCAGGGCGCCTATCCCCCGGTGAGCAGTTCTTC,CASSPGRLSPGEQFF,-,TRBV9,TRBJ2-1,-
TGTGCCAGCAGCTTGACTAGCGGGAGGGCCGTAAACGAGCAGTACTTC,CASSLTSGRAVNEQYF,-,TRBV5-4,TRBJ2-7,TRBD2
TGTGCCAGCAGCCTCCGACAGTGGGGAACGGGCTACGAGCAGTACTTC,CASSLRQWGTGYEQYF,-,TRBV7-9,TRBJ2-7,-
TGTGCCAGCAGCGTAAGGCCCGGGGAGGTCAGAGAGACCCAGTACTTC,CASSVRPGEVRETQYF,-,TRBV9,TRBJ2-5,-
TGTGCCAGCAGCCCGAGCCGGCCGGGTTCTACAGATACGCAGTATTTT,CASSPSRPGSTDTQYF,-,TRBV5-8,TRBJ2-3,-
TGTGCCAGCAGCTTATTCACAGAAGTCCAAGAGACCCAGTACTTC,CASSLFTEVQETQYF,-,TRBV7-2,TRBJ2-5,-
TGTGCCAGCCCGAAAGTCCCTAGCGGGAGGTACGAGCAGTACTTC,CASPKVPSGRYEQYF,-,TRBV2,TRBJ2-7,TRBD2
TGTGCCAGCAGCTTACGGCCAGGGGCGCCCTACGAGCAGTACTTC,CASSLRPGAPYEQYF,-,TRBV7-3,TRBJ2-7,-
TGTGCCAGCAGCCAGATGGACAGGTTCCAAGAGACCCAGTACTTC,CASSQMDRFQETQYF,once,TRBV4-2,TRBJ2-5,TRBD1
TGTGCCAGCAGCGTAGTGGACAGAGACCCTGGGGCCAACGTCCTGACTTTC,CASSVVDRDPGANVLTF,-,TRBV9,TRBJ2-6,-
TGTGCCAGCAGCGGAACCGGGACAGGGGGCAAAAGGTCCTATGGCTACCCCTTC,CASSGTGTGGKRSYGYPF,-,TRBV5-6,TRBJ1-2,TRBD1
TGCAGCGTTGAAGATAGTCAGGGAAGGGTAGGGGGTCGCGAGCAGTACTTC,CSVEDSQGRVGGREQYF,-,TRBV29-1,TRBJ2-7,-
TGTGCCAGTCTCCTTGACTCTAGCGGGAGTTGGTGCAATGAGCAGTTCTTC,CASLLDSSGSWCNEQFF,once,TRBV2,TRBJ2-1,TRBD2
TGTGCCAGCAGTGAATGGGGGTTAGCGGGAGATGATGAGCAGTTCTTC,CASSEWGLAGDDEQFF,-,TRBV6-1,TRBJ2-1,TRBD2
TGCAGCGTGACTAGCTCCCACACCGGGGAGCTGTTTTTT,CSVTSSHTGELFF,-,TRBV29-1,TRBJ2-2,TRBD2
TGTGCCAGCAGCTTAACGGGGGGTCGGAACACTGAAGCTTTCTTT,CASSLTGGRNTEAFF,-,TRBV7-3,TRBJ1-1,-
TGTGCCAGTCGTAGGGCAGGGGGATCCTACGAGCAGTACTTC,CASRRAGGSYEQYF,-,TRBV19,TRBJ2-7,TRBD1
TGTGCCAGCAGCTTCATAGGCAGGGGGCGTACAGATACGCAGTATTTT,CASSFIGRGRTDTQYF,-,TRBV5-4,TRBJ2-3,TRBD1
TGTGCCAGCAGCTCCCCACGGGGCGGGAGTGGGGGAGATACGCAGTATTTT,CASSSPRGGSGGDTQYF,-,TRBV7-2,TRBJ2-3,TRBD2
TGTGCCAGCAGCTCAGGACAGTGGGGTGGCTACACCTTC,CASSSGQWGGYTF,few,TRBV5-6,TRBJ1-2,-
TGCAGTGTGGGGCTGACAGATACGCAGTATTTT,CSVGLTDTQYF,-,TRBV20-1,TRBJ2-3,-
TGCGCCAGCAGCCGCCCCGGCGGGGAGCTGTTTTTT,CASSRPGGELFF,-,TRBV4-3,TRBJ2-2,-